This TCR beta chain emerged from a study of shared clonotypes between healthy human individuals. As defined, naive CD8 cells were CD45RO-negative and positively selected for CCR7, with terminally differentiated effector memory CD45RA+ cells excluded. Germline loops: CDR1 SGHRS, CDR2 YFSETQ. The CDR3 loop spans 15 amino acids. The V end lost 0 bases, the J end lost 5 bases, and 14 bases lay between the germline ends. About this clone: Its antigen remains unknown.

Only in-frame clones appear in the TCRdb table, and some are missing; sequencing was by immunoSEQ multiplex PCR. Of about 2.2 million clones listed, 80% to 95% are singletons. General study points: For naive CD4 cells, approximately 4.8% of clonotypes were shared across a handful of donors. Rarefaction revealed incomplete sorted-subset sequencing despite large depth. It was the non-shared clonotypes that had lower generation probabilities than clonotypes shared by all four donors. Naive subsets, compared against memory subsets, generally had larger estimated richness values.

J is TRBJ1-2 and V is TRBV5-1; tentative D call: TRBD1 (5 bases). Sequenced: naive CD8+ T cells from PBMCs. The source of this sequence is a man younger than 35 in good health. Some clones in this sample may be carry-over from other donors' samples. The CDR3 nucleotides are TGCGCCAGCAGCTTGGGCAATGCGTCAGGGTATGGCTACACCTTC. Translating gives CASSLGNASGYGYTF. Full variable domain (remainder filled in from reference TRBV5-1 and TRBJ1-2): KAGVTQTPRYLIKTRGQQVTLSCSPISGHRSVSWYQQTPGQGLQFLFEYFSETQRNKGNFPGRFSGRQFSNSRSEMNVSTLELGDSALYLCASSLGNASGYGYTFGSGTRLTVV.